This paragraph covers one T cell receptor (beta chain) sequence. Its antigen is undetermined. The record originates from a study of CD8+ T cells in alopecia areata. Across the study: Treated patients' severity was scored by percentage of affected scalp area. Broader study findings: Scalp clonality decreased significantly with tofacitinib, and so did expanded CD8+ clones among the top 100.

TCR sequencing used cDNA made by reverse transcription of extracted RNA. Using immunoSEQ multiplex PCR, the repertoire was profiled, and TCRdb retains in-frame clones only, with some absent. The sample includes approximately 210,000 clones, about three fifths of them seen just once. Treatment described: oral pan-JAK inhibitor, 5-10 mg twice daily. The clonotype originates from a human donor with alopecia areata. The material was CD4+ T cells sorted from blood, obtained at week 4, from a patient treated with tofacitinib.

The CDR3 loop is CASSYTGRDNEQFF. CDR3 nucleotide sequence: TGTGCCAGCAGTTACACGGGACGTGACAATGAGCAGTTCTTC. V is TRBV6-6 and J is TRBJ2-1; TRBD1 or TRBD2 may be the D gene (5 bases each). CDR1 MNHNY and CDR2 SVGAGI come from the germline V gene (reference sequence). V shed 2 bases and J shed 5 bases, with 10 bases lying between them. The CDR3 has 14 amino acids.